Here is one TCR beta chain with its context. This sample was included in a study of T cell changes during pregnancy in multiple sclerosis. The germline CDR1 and CDR2 sequences are MNHEY and SMNVEV (reference sequence). Trimming took off 5 bases at V and 5 bases at J, with 10 bases between the two ends. CDR3 length: 12 amino acids. TCRdb's table, derived via immunoSEQ multiplex PCR, lists solely in-frame clones and lacks some. The sample includes 40,000 to 50,000 clones, 85% to 95% of them seen just once. The TCR originated in a female donor with multiple sclerosis, enrolled in a pregnancy study. The chain links TRBV27 to TRBJ2-7; D call uncertain. Specimen: CD8+ T cells from peripheral blood mononuclear cells, collected after pregnancy. The CDR3 spells CASSPLNHEQYF. The CDR3 DNA is TGTGCCAGCAGTCCTCTAAATCACGAGCAGTACTTC.